This TCR beta chain is from a study of Graves' ophthalmopathy and Graves' hyperthyroidism. In the case of this clonotype: A junction boundary mismatches the germline segment, possibly from a read error.

RNA transcripts yielded amplified TCR beta CDR3 regions. Following a first-round RT-PCR that used HTBI primers, a second-round multiplex PCR was carried out. TCRdb re-derived calls from the multiplex PCR reads in MiXCR, one entry per CDR3 protein. The sample comprises roughly 700,000 distinct CDR3 sequences, roughly 41% of which are singletons, and around 40% rests with the top ten. Sample: peripheral blood. The sequence was obtained from an adult man with Graves' ophthalmopathy.

CDR3 amino acids: CSAGTGGLFF. CDR3 DNA sequence: TGCAGCGCCGGTACCGGGGGGCTGTTTTTT. The J gene is TRBJ2-2, the V gene TRBV29-1; possible D gene TRBD2, 6 bases. CDR3 size: 10 residues. Germline loops: CDR1 SQVTM, CDR2 ANQGSEA.